This TCR beta chain is from a study of blood T cell repertoires in COVID-19. About the research overall: Donors in the United States, Italy and Spain gave samples during acute or convalescent COVID-19.

Everyone who took part was about 18 to 89 years old, and they came from about 25 US areas. Cohorts were determined from participant-reported clinical history. CDR3 length equals 15 residues. Deletions cut 3 bases from V and 4 bases from J, with 14 bases between. The germline V gene has CDR1 SGDLS and CDR2 YYNGEE. The repertoire was sequenced with immunoSEQ multiplex PCR; TCRdb's copy has only in-frame clones and lacks some. The sample records 200,000 or so clones, around 87% being singletons. This TCR was recovered from a woman aged 18-29 years in a cohort exposed to, infected with or recovered from COVID-19 (not recorded which). This chain uses TRBV9 with TRBJ1-5; TRBD1 is a possible D gene (6 bases). Sequenced material: PBMCs or T cells enriched from blood (not recorded which). The CDR3 spells CASSETGMSNQPQHF. CDR3 DNA: TGTGCCAGCAGCGAAACAGGGATGAGTAATCAGCCCCAGCATTTT.